This T cell receptor (beta chain) was found in a study of cytomegalovirus exposure and HLA in healthy donors. Sequencing was performed with immunoSEQ multiplex PCR; in TCRdb, only in-frame clones are kept and a portion is missing. The sample includes 130,000 to 150,000 clones, approximately 91% of them seen just once. The trim removed 2 bases at V and 6 bases at J, leaving 2 bases unmatched. Germline-derived CDR1 and CDR2 are MNHEY and SMNVEV (reference sequence). This CDR3 has 13 amino acids. The source is a man younger than 35 in good health and CMV-seronegative. The sequenced sample was PBMCs. The rearrangement links TRBV27 to TRBJ1-2, with 8 bases fitting TRBD1. CDR3 DNA sequence: TGTGCCAGCAGTTTAGCAGGGGGCCATGGCTACACCTTC. It is translated as CASSLAGGHGYTF.